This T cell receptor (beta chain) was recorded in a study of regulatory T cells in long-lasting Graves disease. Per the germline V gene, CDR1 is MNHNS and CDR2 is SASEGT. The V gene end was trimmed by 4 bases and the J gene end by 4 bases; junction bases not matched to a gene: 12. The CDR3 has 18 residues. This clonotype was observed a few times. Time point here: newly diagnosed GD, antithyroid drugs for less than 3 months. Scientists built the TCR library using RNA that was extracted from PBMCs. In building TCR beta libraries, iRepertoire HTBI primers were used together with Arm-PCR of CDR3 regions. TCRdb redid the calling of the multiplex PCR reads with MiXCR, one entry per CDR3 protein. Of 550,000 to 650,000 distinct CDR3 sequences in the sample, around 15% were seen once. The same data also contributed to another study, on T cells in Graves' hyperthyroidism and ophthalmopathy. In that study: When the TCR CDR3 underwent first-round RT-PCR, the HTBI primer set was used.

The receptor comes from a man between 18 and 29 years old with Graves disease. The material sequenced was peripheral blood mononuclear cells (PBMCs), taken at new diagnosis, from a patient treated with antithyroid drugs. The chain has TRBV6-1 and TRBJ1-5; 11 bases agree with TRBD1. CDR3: CASSATRTGGVWNQPQHF. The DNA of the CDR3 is TGTGCCAGCAGTGCGACCCGGACAGGGGGCGTATGGAATCAGCCCCAGCATTTT.